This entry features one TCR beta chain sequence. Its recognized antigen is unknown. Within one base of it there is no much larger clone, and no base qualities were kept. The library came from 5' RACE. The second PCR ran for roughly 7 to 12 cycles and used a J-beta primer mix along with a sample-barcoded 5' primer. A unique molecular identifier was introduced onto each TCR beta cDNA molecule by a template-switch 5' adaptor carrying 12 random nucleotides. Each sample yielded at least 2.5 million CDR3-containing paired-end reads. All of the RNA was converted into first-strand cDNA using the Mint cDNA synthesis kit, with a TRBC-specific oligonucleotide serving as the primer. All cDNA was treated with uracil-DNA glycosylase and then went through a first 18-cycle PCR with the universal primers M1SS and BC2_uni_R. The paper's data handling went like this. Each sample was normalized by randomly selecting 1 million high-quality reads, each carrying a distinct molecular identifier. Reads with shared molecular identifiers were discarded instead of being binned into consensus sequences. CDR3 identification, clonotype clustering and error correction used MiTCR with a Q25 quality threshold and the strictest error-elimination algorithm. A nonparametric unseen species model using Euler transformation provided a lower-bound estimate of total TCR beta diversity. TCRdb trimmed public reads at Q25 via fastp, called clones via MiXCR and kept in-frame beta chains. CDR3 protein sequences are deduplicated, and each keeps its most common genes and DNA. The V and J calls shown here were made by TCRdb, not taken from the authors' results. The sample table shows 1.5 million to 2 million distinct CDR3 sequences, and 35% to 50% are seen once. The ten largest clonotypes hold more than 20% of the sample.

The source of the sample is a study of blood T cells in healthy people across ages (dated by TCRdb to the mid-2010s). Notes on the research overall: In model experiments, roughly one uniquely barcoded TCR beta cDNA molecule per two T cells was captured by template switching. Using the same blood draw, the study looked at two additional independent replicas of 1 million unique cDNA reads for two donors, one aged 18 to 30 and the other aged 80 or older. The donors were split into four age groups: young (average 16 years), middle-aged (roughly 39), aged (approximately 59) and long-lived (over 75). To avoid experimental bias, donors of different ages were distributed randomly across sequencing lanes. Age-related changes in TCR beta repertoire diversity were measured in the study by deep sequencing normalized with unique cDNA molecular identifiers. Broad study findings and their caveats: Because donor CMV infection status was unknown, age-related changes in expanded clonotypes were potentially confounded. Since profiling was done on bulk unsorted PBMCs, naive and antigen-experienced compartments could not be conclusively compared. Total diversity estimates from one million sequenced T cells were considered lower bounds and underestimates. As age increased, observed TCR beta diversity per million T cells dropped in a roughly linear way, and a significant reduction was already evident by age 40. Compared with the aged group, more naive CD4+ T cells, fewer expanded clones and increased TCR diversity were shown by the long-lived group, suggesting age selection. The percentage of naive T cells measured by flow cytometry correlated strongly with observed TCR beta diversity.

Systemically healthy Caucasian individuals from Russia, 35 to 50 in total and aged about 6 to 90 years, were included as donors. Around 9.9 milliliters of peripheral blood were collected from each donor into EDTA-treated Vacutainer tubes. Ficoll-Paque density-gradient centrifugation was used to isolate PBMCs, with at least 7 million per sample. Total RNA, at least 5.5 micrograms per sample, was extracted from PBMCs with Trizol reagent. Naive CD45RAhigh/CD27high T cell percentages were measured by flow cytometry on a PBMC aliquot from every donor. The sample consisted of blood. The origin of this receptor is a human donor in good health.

The nucleotide sequence reads TGCGCCAGCAGCCAAGATGTAGGACAGGGGTGGGCAGATACGCAGTATTTT. It translates to CASSQDVGQGWADTQYF. This chain is built from TRBV4-1 and TRBJ2-3; 9 bases in between match TRBD1. From the germline V gene, CDR1 is MGHRA and CDR2 is YSYEKL. Including the terminal cysteine and phenylalanine, the CDR3 comprises 17 residues. Here the CDR3 DNA is all that survives: 51 bases in frame from base 1. Ends trimmed: V by 0 bases, J by 4 bases; bases unmatched to a gene: 8.